The next 28 T cell receptor beta chains were all read from a single sample in a study of breast tumors, draining lymph nodes, adjacent tissues. TCRdb ran MiXCR on the multiplex PCR reads and lists one entry per CDR3 protein. The sample lists over 200,000 distinct CDR3 sequences, under 40% seen once, with approximately 3.6% in the top ten. The lymph nodes were axillary draining lymph nodes from breast cancer patients. Source material: axillary lymph node tissue. These receptors were taken from a female donor with breast cancer. Some clones in this sample may be carry-over from other donors' samples.

The genes are TRBV5-4 and TRBJ1-4; tentative D call: TRBD1 (6 bases). The ends were cut back, 3 bases at V and 7 bases at J, with 16 bases in the middle. Germline CDR1 and CDR2: SGHNT and YYREEE (reference sequence). The CDR3 has 15 amino acids. The CDR3 spells CASSSQGIDGEKLFF. The CDR3, as DNA: TGTGCCAGCAGCTCCCAGGGGATCGACGGTGAAAAACTGTTTTTT.

This clonotype was recorded at least ten times. The rearrangement uses TRBV5-8 and TRBJ1-6; D possibly corresponds to TRBD1 (5 bases). V dropped 3 bases and J dropped 2 bases, with 21 bases sitting between them. CDR1 SGHTS and CDR2 YDEGEE come from the germline V gene. This CDR3 comprises 19 residues. The CDR3 DNA follows: TGTGCCAGCAGCTCCCACCGGGACGGAATCAGCCCCTATAATTCACCCCTCCACTTT. It encodes CASSSHRDGISPYNSPLHF.

This clonotype was observed a handful of times. The V and J genes are TRBV6-1 and TRBJ2-7, with D possibly called TRBD1 or TRBD2 (5 bases each). This CDR3 has 15 residues. The germline V gene encodes CDR1 MNHNS and CDR2 SASEGT. The ends were cut back, 2 bases at V and 9 bases at J, with 20 bases in the middle. CDR3 region: CASSEYLGTAVGQYF. DNA for the CDR3: TGTGCCAGCAGTGAATATTTAGGGACCGCCGTTGGGCAGTACTTC.

The chain carries TRBV19 and TRBJ1-2; D is perhaps TRBD1 (6 bases). In germline, CDR1 is LNHDA, CDR2 SQIVND (reference sequence). The CDR3 is made up of 12 amino acids. V was cut by 6 bases and J by 7 bases, with 12 bases left in between. Here the CDR3 DNA reads TGTGCCAGTAGCTGGGGGGGGGCTGGCTACACCTTC. The encoded protein is CASSWGGAGYTF.

This clonotype was found many times. The chain carries TRBV7-3 and TRBJ2-1, with 7 bases matching TRBD2. There are 17 residues in the CDR3. Germline V gene lookup returns CDR1 SGHTA and CDR2 FQGTGA. Losses at the gene ends were 5 bases for V and 4 bases for J; bases not matched to a gene: 14. The CDR3 region is CASSPTGGTTLYNEQFF. Written as DNA, the CDR3 is TGTGCCAGCAGCCCCACCGGGGGGACTACCTTATACAATGAGCAGTTCTTC. The whole variable domain, remainder taken from reference TRBV7-3 and TRBJ2-1, is GAGVSQTPSNKVTEKGKYVELRCDPISGHTALYWYRQSLGQGPEFLIYFQGTGAADDSGLPNDRFFAVRPEGSVSTLKIQRTERGDSAVYLCASSPTGGTTLYNEQFFGPGTRLTVL.

Regarding this clonotype: Just one base apart from a much larger clone, this may be a read error. This CDR3 reads CSARQHPGTPDQPQHF. In DNA, the CDR3 is TGCAGTGCTCGACAACATCCGGGGACACCGGATCAGCCCCAGCATTTT. This rearrangement joins TRBV20-1 to TRBJ1-5; D might be TRBD1 (6 bases). The V end lost 5 bases, the J end lost 5 bases, and 22 bases lay between the germline ends. CDR1 and CDR2 from the germline V gene are DFQATT and SNEGSKA (reference sequence). The CDR3 is made up of 16 amino acids.

With respect to this clonotype: Germline and junction disagree at one end, which may indicate a read error. The chain recombines TRBV11-3 with TRBJ1-2; D not resolved. CDR1 is SGHNT and CDR2 is YENEEA in the germline V gene. The CDR3 is made up of 14 amino acids. The DNA for the CDR3 is TGTGCCGGCAGCCAAGGTGGGTGGGACTATGGCTACACCTTC. This translates into CAGSQGGWDYGYTF. The full variable domain, in which reference TRBV11-3 and TRBJ1-2 provide the parts outside the CDR3, is EAGVVQSPRYKIIEKKQPVAFWCNPISGHNTLYWYLQNLGQGPELLIRYENEEAVDDSQLPKDRFSAERLKGVDSTLKIQPAELGDSAVYLCAGSQGGWDYGYTFGSGTRLTVV.

This clonotype was seen repeatedly, ten times or more. The chain carries TRBV30 and TRBJ1-3; unclear D gene. Germline loops: CDR1 GTSNPN, CDR2 SVGIG (reference sequence). This CDR3 has 12 residues. V was pared by 0 bases and J by 5 bases, with 5 bases between. This CDR3 reads CAWSVQRNTIYF. The CDR3 nucleotides read TGTGCCTGGAGTGTCCAAAGAAACACCATATATTTT.

This clonotype was found many times. The chain links TRBV9 to TRBJ2-3; TRBD1 agrees at 8 bases. V was clipped by 2 bases and J by 2 bases; unmatched bases: 7. The length of the CDR3 is 16 residues. The V gene's germline CDR1 is SGDLS and CDR2 YYNGEE. CDR3 amino acids: CASSVPGQAYTDTQYF. In nucleotides, the CDR3 is TGTGCCAGCAGCGTTCCGGGACAGGCCTACACAGATACGCAGTATTTT.

As concerns this clonotype: This could be a read error, since a much larger clone is one nucleotide away. This sequence joins TRBV5-7 and TRBJ1-5, with 12 bases identical to TRBD1. TRBV5-7 is an ORF for which the function is uncertain. This CDR3 spans 15 amino acids. The V and J ends lost 7 bases and 6 bases, in that order; junction bases with no gene match: 8. The CDR3 loop reads CASGAGTGGRQPQHF. The CDR3 region has the DNA TGTGCCAGCGGGGCCGGGACAGGGGGCCGTCAGCCCCAGCATTTT.

The V and J genes are TRBV19 and TRBJ1-2; 9 bases line up with TRBD1. J lost 4 bases, V lost 8 bases, and 17 bases had no gene match. The CDR3 totals 17 residues. Germline-derived CDR1 and CDR2 are LNHDA and SQIVND (reference sequence). In DNA form, the CDR3 reads TGTGCCAGTCTCACAGGGGGCAGGGGAAGAAGAGCCTATGGCTACACCTTC. Residues: CASLTGGRGRRAYGYTF.

The CDR3 bases are TGTGCCTGGAGTGATGACAGAGCAGTGTACGGAAACACCATATATTTT. The encoded protein is CAWSDDRAVYGNTIYF. This chain links TRBV30 with TRBJ1-3, with a tentative D call TRBD1 (5 bases). This CDR3 is 16 amino acids long. Germline assignment: CDR1 GTSNPN and CDR2 SVGIG (reference sequence). V lost 1 base and J lost 4, with 17 bases in between.

In its sample, this clonotype was seen a few times. Being one base from a much bigger clone, this may be a read error. V usage is TRBV10-3 and J usage is TRBJ2-5; 8 positions match TRBD1. The CDR3 consists of 15 residues. CDR1 is ENHRY, CDR2 SYGVKD, per germline. CDR3 loop: CAISEGQGAGEIQYF. CDR3 DNA sequence: TGTGCCATCAGTGAAGGGCAGGGGGCTGGCGAGATCCAGTACTTC.

In nucleotides, the CDR3 is TGCAGCCCACTTGCATGGGCTCTGGGTGGAACTGGAAACACCATATATTTT. Encoded protein: CSPLAWALGGTGNTIYF. The chain joins TRBV29-1 to TRBJ1-3; D gene uncertain. V was shortened by 8 bases and J by 2 bases, with 25 bases between the two germline ends. The length of the CDR3 is 17 residues. From germline, CDR1 is SQVTM and CDR2 ANQGSEA.

This chain links TRBV10-3 with TRBJ2-7; 8 bases align to TRBD1. Germline V CDR1 and CDR2: ENHRY, SYGVKD. Trimming at V came to 10 bases and at J to 2 bases, leaving 4 bases not matched to a gene. CDR3 length equals 12 residues. The CDR3 sequence is CATGQGPYEQYF. CDR3 in DNA: TGTGCCACTGGACAGGGTCCCTACGAGCAGTACTTC.

This clonotype was observed a single time. The rearrangement joins TRBV20-1 to TRBJ1-5; D remains ambiguous. Trimming left V 5 bases short and J 2 bases short, with 19 bases between. This CDR3 is built from 16 residues. Germline CDR1 is DFQATT and CDR2 is SNEGSKA (reference sequence). Here the CDR3 DNA reads TGCAGTGCTCTCTTTGAGGAGGGAGTAGGCAATCAGCCCCAGCATTTT. Its protein is CSALFEEGVGNQPQHF.

The table lists this clonotype with many counts. The J gene is TRBJ2-1, the V gene TRBV5-1, with D maybe TRBD1 (7 bases). There are 14 residues in the CDR3. The V gene's germline CDR1 is SGHRS and CDR2 YFSETQ. The V end was cut by 0 bases, the J end by 6 bases, with 10 bases between. CDR3 protein: CASSLGQGGNEQFF. The CDR3 DNA is TGCGCCAGCAGCTTGGGACAGGGAGGCAATGAGCAGTTCTTC.

The chain recombines TRBV7-9 with TRBJ2-7; 7 bases are a match to TRBD1. Germline V gene data show CDR1 as SEHNR and CDR2 as FQNEAQ (reference sequence). V shed 0 bases and J 4 bases; nucleotides not matched to a gene: 9. The CDR3 is 16 amino acids. Here the CDR3 DNA reads TGTGCCAGCAGCTTAGCGGGTGAGACAGGGAATTACGAGCAGTACTTC. This translates into CASSLAGETGNYEQYF. The variable domain in full, completed from reference TRBV7-9 and TRBJ2-7, reads DTGVSQNPRHKITKRGQNVTFRCDPISEHNRLYWYRQTLGQGPEFLTYFQNEAQLEKSRLLSDRFSAERPKGSFSTLEIQRTEQGDSAMYLCASSLAGETGNYEQYFGPGTRLTVT.

There are many counts of this clonotype. This rearrangement joins TRBV5-1 to TRBJ2-3; TRBD2 matches 8 bases. From germline, CDR1 is SGHRS and CDR2 YFSETQ. This CDR3 spans 16 amino acids. The V gene end was trimmed by 3 bases and the J gene end by 2 bases; junction bases not matched to a gene: 8. The CDR3, as DNA: TGCGCCAGCAGCTGGCTAGCGGGCGATCCCACAGATACGCAGTATTTT. This encodes CASSWLAGDPTDTQYF.

This clonotype was picked up a small number of times. For the CDR3, the DNA is TGCAGCGTTGAACTAGCGAGGCCCAATGAGCAGTTCTTC. Protein: CSVELARPNEQFF. This chain joins TRBV29-1 and TRBJ2-1, with D possibly TRBD2 on 6 matching bases. CDR3 length equals 13 residues. The V end lost 2 bases, the J end lost 6 bases, and 11 bases lay between the germline ends. Germline V gene data show CDR1 as SQVTM and CDR2 as ANQGSEA.

This clonotype has more than one count but fewer than ten. The junction and the germline gene differ at one end; a read error may be behind it. The genes are TRBV7-2 and TRBJ1-2, with 8 bases that match TRBD1. This CDR3 has 15 amino acids. CDR1 is SGHTA and CDR2 is FQGNSA in the germline V gene. CDR3 DNA: TGTGCCAGCAGCCCAGGACAGGGTTATAACTATGGCTACCCCTTC. Protein: CASSPGQGYNYGYPF.

This clonotype was found many times. This chain joins TRBV12-3 or TRBV12-4 and TRBJ1-5; 7 bases align to TRBD1. Losses at the gene ends were 6 bases for V and 3 bases for J; bases not matched to a gene: 8. The CDR3 has 15 residues. DNA of the CDR3: TGTGCCAGCAGCCCAGGGGGACGGGACAATCAGCCCCAGCATTTT. Amino acid sequence: CASSPGGRDNQPQHF.

The table lists this clonotype with many counts. The chain couples TRBV20-1 to TRBJ2-7; 7 bases fit TRBD2. The trim removed 0 bases at V and 0 bases at J, leaving 5 bases unmatched. Germline lookup yields CDR1 DFQATT and CDR2 SNEGSKA (reference sequence). There are 15 residues in the CDR3. The CDR3 nucleotides read TGCAGTGCTAGAGATTTGGCGGGGGACTCCTACGAGCAGTACTTC. Its protein product is CSARDLAGDSYEQYF.

Many counts were recorded for this clonotype. The V gene is TRBV7-6, the J gene TRBJ2-2, with 13 positions matching TRBD2. Germline V gene lookup returns CDR1 SGHVS and CDR2 FNYEAQ. CDR3 length: 16 amino acids. Trimming removed 4 bases from V and 4 bases from J; junction bases left unmatched: 3. The CDR3 DNA is TGTGCCAGCAGCTCCAGGACTAGCGGGAGCACCGGGGAGCTGTTTTTT. Its protein product is CASSSRTSGSTGELFF.

The sample holds many counts of this clonotype. The chain combines TRBV5-8 with TRBJ2-5; 8 nucleotides line up with TRBD1. The CDR3 length is 14 residues. V trimming: 3 bases; J trimming: 8 bases; junction bases outside the gene matches: 9. Per the germline V gene, CDR1 is SGHTS and CDR2 is YDEGEE. CDR3 residues: CASSSLTGVDTQYF. For the CDR3, the DNA is TGTGCCAGCAGCTCCTTGACAGGGGTGGATACCCAGTACTTC. The full variable domain, rest sourced from reference TRBV5-8 and TRBJ2-5, is EAGVTQSPTHLIKTRGQQATLRCSPISGHTSVYWYQQALGLGLQFLLWYDEGEERNRGNFPPRFSGRQFPNYSSELNVNALELEDSALYLCASSSLTGVDTQYFGPGTRLLVL.

This rearrangement joins TRBV2 to TRBJ2-1; 8 nucleotides line up with TRBD2. With V trimmed by 4 bases and J by 8 bases, 13 bases remained unmatched. Germline CDR1 reads SNHLY; CDR2 reads FYNNEI. The length of the CDR3 is 16 residues. CDR3 amino acids: CASSVRGGSGNDEQFF. In DNA form, the CDR3 reads TGTGCCAGCAGTGTCAGGGGTGGTAGCGGGAACGATGAGCAGTTCTTC.

Notes on this clonotype: The conserved closing phenylalanine or tryptophan is absent in this CDR3, likely reflecting a read error. The V gene is TRBV5-4, the J gene TRBJ2-7; 9 bases are a match to TRBD1. V shed 4 bases, J shed 2 bases, and the junction held 7 bases outside the gene matches. In germline, CDR1 is SGHNT, CDR2 YYREEE (reference sequence). CDR3 length: 15 amino acids. The CDR3 nucleotides are TGTGCCAGCAGCCAAGGACAGGGGATAGCCTACGAGCAGTACCTC. Translation: CASSQGQGIAYEQYL.

Many counts were recorded for this clonotype. The chain recombines TRBV4-1 with TRBJ1-2, with D perhaps TRBD1 (6 bases). V gave up 0 bases and J gave up 6 bases, with 14 bases separating them. Germline loops: CDR1 MGHRA, CDR2 YSYEKL. CDR3 length equals 15 residues. CDR3 nucleotide sequence: TGCGCCAGCAGCCAAGAGGGCAGGGGCGGTGATGGCTACACCTTC. This sequence encodes CASSQEGRGGDGYTF.